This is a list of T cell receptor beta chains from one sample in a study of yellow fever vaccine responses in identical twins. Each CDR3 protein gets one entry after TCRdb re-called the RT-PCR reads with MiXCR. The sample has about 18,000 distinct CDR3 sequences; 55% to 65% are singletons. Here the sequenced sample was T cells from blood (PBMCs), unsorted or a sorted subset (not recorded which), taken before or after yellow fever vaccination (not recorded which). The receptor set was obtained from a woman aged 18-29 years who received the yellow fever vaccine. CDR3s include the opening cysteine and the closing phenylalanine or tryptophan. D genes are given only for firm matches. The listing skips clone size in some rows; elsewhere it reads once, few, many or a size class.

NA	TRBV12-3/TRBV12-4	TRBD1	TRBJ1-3	TGTGCCAGCAGCAAAGGACAGGGGGACTCTGGAAACACCATATATTTT	CASSKGQGDSGNTIYF
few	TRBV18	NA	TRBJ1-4	TGTGCCAGCTCACCCCGTGGCGGCCAAAATGAAAAACTGTTTTTT	CASSPRGGQNEKLFF
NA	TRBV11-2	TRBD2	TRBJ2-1	TGTGCCAGCAGCTTAGGACTAGCGGGATTTAATGAGCAGTTCTTC	CASSLGLAGFNEQFF
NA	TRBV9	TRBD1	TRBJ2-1	TGTGCCAGCAGCGAACGCCGGGACAGGGTAATCAATGAGCAGTTCTTC	CASSERRDRVINEQFF
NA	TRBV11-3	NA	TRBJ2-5	TGTGCCAGCAGCTTTTCGAGGGTTGGTGAGACCCAGTACTTC	CASSFSRVGETQYF
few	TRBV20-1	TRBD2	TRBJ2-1	TGCAGTGCTAGTTCTCCGGGGACTAGCCGGGACAATGAGCAGTTCTTC	CSASSPGTSRDNEQFF
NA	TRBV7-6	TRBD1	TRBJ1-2	TGTGCCAGCAGCTGCGGGACAGGGGGTTATGGCTACACCTTC	CASSCGTGGYGYTF
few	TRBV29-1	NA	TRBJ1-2	TGCAGCACGACGGAGGGCTATGGCTACACCTTC	CSTTEGYGYTF
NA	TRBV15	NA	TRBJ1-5	TGTGCCACCAGCAGAGGGACCGCACCTGGGGGTAAGCCCCAGCATTTT	CATSRGTAPGGKPQHF
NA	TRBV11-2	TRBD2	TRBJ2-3	TGTGCCAGCAGCCCTCGGCGGGCGGGAGGGGTAGATACGCAGTATTTT	CASSPRRAGGVDTQYF
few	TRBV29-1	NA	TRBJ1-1	TGCAGCGTTGGCGGGACTGAAGCTTTCTTT	CSVGGTEAFF
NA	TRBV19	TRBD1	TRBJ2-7	TGTGCCAGTCCACAGGGGTACGAGCAGTACTTC	CASPQGYEQYF
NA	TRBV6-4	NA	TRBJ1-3	TGTGCCAGCAGGGACAGACAAACCTCTGGAAACACCATATATTTT	CASRDRQTSGNTIYF
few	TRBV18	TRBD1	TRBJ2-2	TGTGCCAGCTCACCACCCCGGACAGGGAGCACCGGGGAGCTGTTTTTT	CASSPPRTGSTGELFF
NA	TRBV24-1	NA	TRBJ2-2	TGTGCCACCAGTGGCCCCTCTCCTGGGCGCCGGAACACCGGGGAGCTGTTTTTT	CATSGPSPGRRNTGELFF
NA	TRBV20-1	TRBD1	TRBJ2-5	TGCAGTGGGACCGGACAGGGGCAGGAGACCCAGTACTTC	CSGTGQGQETQYF
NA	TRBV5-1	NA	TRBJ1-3	TGCGCCAGCAGCTTGGGCACAGGGAGTTCTGGAAACACCATATATTTT	CASSLGTGSSGNTIYF
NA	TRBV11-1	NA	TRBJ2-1	TGTGCCAGCCAAGAAAGAACCGGCAATGAGCAGTTCTTC	CASQERTGNEQFF
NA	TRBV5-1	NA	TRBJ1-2	TGCGCCAGCAGCCCCGGGGGGACTAACTATGGCTACACCTTC	CASSPGGTNYGYTF
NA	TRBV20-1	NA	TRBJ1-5	TGCAGTGCTGTTACAGGGACCAGCAATCAGCCCCAGCATTTT	CSAVTGTSNQPQHF
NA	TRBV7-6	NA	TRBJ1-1	TGTGCCAGCGGCCCAGTGACGGGCGAAATGAACACTGAAGCTTTCTTT	CASGPVTGEMNTEAFF
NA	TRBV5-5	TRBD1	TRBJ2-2	TGTGCCAGCAGCCAGGACAGGGTCACCGGGGAGCTGTTTTTT	CASSQDRVTGELFF
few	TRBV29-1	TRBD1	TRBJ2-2	TGCAGCGTTCGTGGTGGGACAGGGAACACCGGGGAGCTGTTTTTT	CSVRGGTGNTGELFF
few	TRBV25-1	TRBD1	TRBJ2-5	TGTGCCAGCAGTGAATTTGACAGGGGGTCCTCCCGGCACTTC	CASSEFDRGSSRHF
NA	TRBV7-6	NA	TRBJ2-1	TGTGCCAGCAGCTCGGTTACCTACAATGAGCAGTTCTTC	CASSSVTYNEQFF
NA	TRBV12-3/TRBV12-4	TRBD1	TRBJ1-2	TGTGCCAGCAGTCAGGGACAGGGGGCAGAAGGCTACACCTTC	CASSQGQGAEGYTF
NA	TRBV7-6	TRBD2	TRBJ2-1	TGTGCCAGCAGCCGCGGTCTAGCGGGAGTTTCTAGTGAGCAGTTCTTC	CASSRGLAGVSSEQFF
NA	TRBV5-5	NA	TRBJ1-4	TGTGCCAGCAGCTTCCGACGGGATAATGAAAAACTGTTTTTT	CASSFRRDNEKLFF
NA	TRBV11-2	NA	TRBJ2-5	TGTGCCAGCAGCTCCTTCGCCCAAGAGACCCAGTACTTC	CASSSFAQETQYF
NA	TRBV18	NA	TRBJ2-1	TGTGCCAGCTCGCCGGGCAGGTCGGGGAATGAGCAGTTCTTC	CASSPGRSGNEQFF
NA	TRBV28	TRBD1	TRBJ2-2	TGTGCCAGCAGTTTCGGAGACAGGGACACCGGGGAGCTGTTTTTT	CASSFGDRDTGELFF
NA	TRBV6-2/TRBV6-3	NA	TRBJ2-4	TGTGCCAGCAGTGTCGTAGAAACAAACATTCAGTACTTC	CASSVVETNIQYF
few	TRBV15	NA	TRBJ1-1	TGTGCCACCAGCACATCGCAGGGTTTCACTGAAGCTTTCTTT	CATSTSQGFTEAFF
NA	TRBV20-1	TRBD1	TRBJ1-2	TGCAGTATTACAGGGGGCCGGGCAGGCGGCTACACCTTC	CSITGGRAGGYTF
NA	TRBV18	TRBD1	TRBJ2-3	TGTGCCAGCTCAGGACAGGGCACAGATACGCAGTATTTT	CASSGQGTDTQYF
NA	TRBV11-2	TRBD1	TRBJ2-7	TGTGCCAGCAGCTCCCGGACAGGCCCCTACGAGCAGTACTTC	CASSSRTGPYEQYF
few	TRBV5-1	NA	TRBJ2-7	TGCGCCAGCCGGCGGCCTAGCTCCTACGAGCAGTACTTC	CASRRPSSYEQYF
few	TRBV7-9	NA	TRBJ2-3	TGTGCCAGCAGCTTATCAGATACGCAGTATTTT	CASSLSDTQYF
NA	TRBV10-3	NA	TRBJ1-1	TGTGCCATCAGTGAGTCTTTCGAGGCTCAAGCTTTCTTT	CAISESFEAQAFF
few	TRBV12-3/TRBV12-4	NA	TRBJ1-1	TGTGCCAGCATCCTTACACCGAACACTGAAGCTTTCTTT	CASILTPNTEAFF
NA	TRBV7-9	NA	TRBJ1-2	TGTGCCAGCAGCTTCGTGACGTCGGACTATGGCTACACCTTC	CASSFVTSDYGYTF
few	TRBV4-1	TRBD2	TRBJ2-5	TGCGCCAGCAGCCAATCTAGCGGGGAAGAGACCCAGTACTTC	CASSQSSGEETQYF
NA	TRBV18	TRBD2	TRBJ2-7	TGTGCCAGCTCACCCGACCGGGACTACACCTACGAGCAGTACTTC	CASSPDRDYTYEQYF
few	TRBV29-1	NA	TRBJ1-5	TGCAGCGTTGGTGATTTTAGCAATCAGCCCCAGCATTTT	CSVGDFSNQPQHF
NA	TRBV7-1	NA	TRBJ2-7	TGTGCCAGCAGCTCAGGGACACACTACGAGCAGTACTTC	CASSSGTHYEQYF
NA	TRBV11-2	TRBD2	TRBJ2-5	TGTGCCAGCAGCTTGAGCGGGGGGAACCAAGAGACCCAGTACTTC	CASSLSGGNQETQYF
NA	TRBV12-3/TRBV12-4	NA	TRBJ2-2	TGTGCCAGCAGTTCACAGGGTTGGGTCGCCGGGGAGCTGTTTTTT	CASSSQGWVAGELFF